The 25 T cell receptor beta chains presented below share a single source sample, sequenced in a study of blood T cells in healthy people across ages. PCR was performed a second time for about 7 to 11 cycles using a sample-barcoded 5' primer and a J-beta primer mix. TCRdb passed the 5' RACE reads through MiXCR, listing each CDR3 protein once. The sample has about 500,000 distinct CDR3 sequences, under 30% seen once. These data were likewise used in another study, on T cells of mothers and their children.

The specimen was blood. All receptors come from a boy younger than 18 in good health.

This clonotype was seen a few times. The genes are TRBV28 and TRBJ1-1; D uncertain. Germline assignment: CDR1 MDHEN and CDR2 SYDVKM. V was pared by 8 bases and J by 1 base, with 11 bases between. This CDR3 is built from 13 residues. In nucleotides, the CDR3 is TGTGCCAGCGCTCAAAGACGGAACACTGAAGCTTTCTTT. Amino acid sequence: CASAQRRNTEAFF. Complete variable domain (other parts from reference TRBV28 and TRBJ1-1): DVKVTQSSRYLVKRTGEKVFLECVQDMDHENMFWYRQDPGLGLRLIYFSYDVKMKEKGDIPEGYSVSREKKERFSLILESASTNQTSMYLCASAQRRNTEAFFGQGTRLTVV.

This clonotype was found a few times. The chain combines TRBV25-1 with TRBJ1-2, with D unresolved. Trimming cost V 3 bases and J 7 bases, with 6 bases left between them. Germline V lookup: CDR1 MGHDK, CDR2 SYGVNS. The CDR3 runs 11 residues. The CDR3 spells CASSDGSGYTF. CDR3 sequence (DNA): TGTGCCAGCAGTGATGGGAGTGGCTACACCTTC.

The rearrangement links TRBV7-2 to TRBJ2-3, with D uncertain. The V end was cut by 1 base, the J end by 6 bases, with 8 bases between. The CDR3 sequence is 13 residues long. In germline, CDR1 is SGHTA, CDR2 FQGNSA. CDR3 sequence reads: CASSLVRRDTQYF. CDR3 DNA sequence: TGTGCCAGCAGCTTAGTTCGGCGGGATACGCAGTATTTT.

V is TRBV29-1 and J is TRBJ2-5; TRBD1 might be the D (5 bases). The J call is doubtful: the DNA matches TRBJ2-7 better. This CDR3 is 16 amino acids long. Looked up from germline, CDR1 is SQVTM and CDR2 is ANQGSEA. Written as DNA, the CDR3 is TGCAGCGTTGAAAGTGGGTTGGGGCAGACTCCCTACGAGCAGTACTTC. Translating it yields CSVESGLGQTPYEQYF.

This chain links TRBV4-3 with TRBJ1-1, with 7 bases aligning to TRBD1. The CDR3 is made up of 13 amino acids. CDR1 and CDR2 from the germline V gene are LGHNA and YSLEER. V was pared by 2 bases and J by 5 bases, with 2 bases of the junction left unmatched. CDR3 bases: TGCGCCAGCAGCCAAACAGGGGAAACTGAAGCTTTCTTT. It is translated as CASSQTGETEAFF.

This clonotype was counted a few times. The CDR3 DNA follows: TGTGCCAGCAGCTTAGCTGGGGGACAGAAGAACACTGAAGCTTTCTTT. Its translation: CASSLAGGQKNTEAFF. The rearrangement links TRBV7-9 to TRBJ1-1; 7 bases match TRBD1. The germline CDR1 and CDR2 sequences are SEHNR and FQNEAQ (reference sequence). The length of the CDR3 is 16 residues. V lost 0 bases to trimming and J lost 1 base; unmatched junction nucleotides: 5.

The genes are TRBV3-1 and TRBJ2-2, with 10 bases fitting TRBD2. The CDR3 runs 17 residues. Germline loops: CDR1 LGHDT, CDR2 YNNKEL (reference sequence). The J segment lost 5 bases and the V segment lost 4 bases, leaving 10 bases of the junction unmatched. This CDR3 reads CASSPPLAGEGTGELFF. In DNA, the CDR3 is TGTGCCAGCAGCCCCCCCCTAGCGGGGGAAGGTACCGGGGAGCTGTTTTTT.

The chain carries TRBV7-9 and TRBJ2-5; D gene uncertain. The J call may not be correct, given that the DNA end is closer to TRBJ2-7. Per the germline V gene, CDR1 is SEHNR and CDR2 is FQNEAQ (reference sequence). The CDR3 consists of 14 residues. The DNA for the CDR3 is TGTGCCAGCAGCTCCGACATGATCTTTTACGAGCAGTACTTC. Its protein is CASSSDMIFYEQYF.

The genes are TRBV9 and TRBJ1-4; no clear D gene. Trimming left V 0 bases short and J 3 bases short, with 9 bases between. The CDR3 is 15 residues long. The germline CDR1 and CDR2 sequences are SGDLS and YYNGEE. CDR3 nucleotide sequence: TGTGCCAGCAGCGTAGATGGAGGGCCTAATGAAAAACTGTTTTTT. Translating it yields CASSVDGGPNEKLFF.

This clonotype was picked up a small number of times. J is TRBJ1-5 and V is TRBV3-1; maybe TRBD1 (5 bases). Trimming left V 5 bases short and J 6 bases short, with 20 bases between. Germline CDR1 reads LGHDT; CDR2 reads YNNKEL (reference sequence). The CDR3 totals 16 residues. This chain's CDR3 is CASSGRGPPSGQPQHF. The CDR3 DNA follows: TGTGCCAGCAGCGGGAGGGGACCTCCAAGCGGTCAGCCCCAGCATTTT.

The rearrangement links TRBV7-9 to TRBJ1-4; no reliable D call. Looked up from germline, CDR1 is SEHNR and CDR2 is FQNEAQ (reference sequence). The CDR3 totals 15 residues. The V and J ends lost 1 base and 7 bases respectively, with 13 bases between them. The CDR3 region has the DNA TGTGCCAGCAGCTTAGAGTCGGGAATAGCTGAAAAACTGTTTTTT. It translates to CASSLESGIAEKLFF.

This clonotype was picked up a small number of times. The V and J genes are TRBV27 and TRBJ2-4; the D gene is possibly TRBD1 (5 bases). Trimming pared 0 bases from V and 8 bases from J, leaving 8 bases between. The CDR3 extends over 13 amino acids. CDR1 and CDR2 from the germline V gene are MNHEY and SMNVEV (reference sequence). The CDR3 sequence: CASSLSAGHIQYF. The CDR3 DNA reads TGTGCCAGCAGTTTATCGGCAGGGCACATTCAGTACTTC.

This clonotype was seen a handful of times. The chain carries TRBV29-1 and TRBJ2-7; 9 nucleotides match TRBD1. The ends lost 7 bases at V and 0 bases at J; junction bases unmatched: 4. Germline-derived CDR1 and CDR2 are SQVTM and ANQGSEA. The CDR3 totals 13 residues. The DNA of the CDR3 is TGCAGCGCCGGGACAGGGAACTCCTACGAGCAGTACTTC. Its translation is CSAGTGNSYEQYF.

In this sample, this clonotype turned up a few times. CDR3 sequence: CSARNSDRGNYGYTF. CDR3 nucleotides: TGCAGCGCCAGAAATTCGGACAGAGGCAACTATGGCTACACCTTC. The V and J genes are TRBV29-1 and TRBJ1-2, with a weak D call TRBD1 (6 bases). This CDR3 region has 15 residues. CDR1 is SQVTM and CDR2 is ANQGSEA in the germline V gene. V lost 7 bases and J 2 bases, leaving 20 bases between the germline ends.

The chain combines TRBV21-1 with TRBJ2-5; no check of the table's D call, TRBD2, against the DNA was made. TRBV21-1 is annotated as a pseudogene. The CDR3 extends over 19 amino acids. The CDR3 loop is CASSKAQRPLAGGLETQYF. The DNA of the CDR3 is TGTGCCAGCAGCAAAGCTCAACGCCCGCTAGCGGGGGGGCTGGAGACCCAGTACTTC.

In its sample, this clonotype was seen a few times. J is TRBJ1-6 and V is TRBV12-3 or TRBV12-4; 7 bases map to TRBD1. Trimming removed 4 bases from V and 14 bases from J; junction bases left unmatched: 8. The CDR3 is 13 amino acids. CDR3 amino acids: CASSSGTVETLHF. DNA for the CDR3: TGTGCCAGCAGTTCCGGGACAGTGGAAACCCTCCACTTT.

This clonotype has a count of ten or more. The chain joins TRBV7-9 to TRBJ1-4; D is undetermined. Germline CDR1 and CDR2: SEHNR and FQNEAQ (reference sequence). The CDR3 spans 16 residues. V was cut by 3 bases and J by 2 bases, with 13 bases left in between. This chain's CDR3 is CASSFVSEATNEKLFF. The CDR3 nucleotides read TGTGCCAGCAGCTTCGTCTCGGAGGCGACTAATGAAAAACTGTTTTTT.

J is TRBJ2-2 and V is TRBV20-1, with D possibly being TRBD1 (6 bases). V was pared by 2 bases and J by 5 bases, with 9 bases between. The CDR3 sequence is 13 residues long. Germline V gene lookup returns CDR1 DFQATT and CDR2 SNEGSKA (reference sequence). The CDR3 is CSARRGSTGELFF. The CDR3 DNA sequence: TGCAGTGCTAGAAGGGGGTCTACCGGGGAGCTGTTTTTT.

The gene calls are TRBV20-1 and TRBJ2-1; 8 bases fit TRBD1. The CDR3 spans 16 residues. In germline, CDR1 is DFQATT, CDR2 SNEGSKA (reference sequence). V trimming: 1 base; J trimming: 6 bases; junction bases outside the gene matches: 11. For the CDR3, the DNA is TGCAGTGCTAGAGTATTTTACGGGACAGGACGCAATGAGCAGTTCTTC. This encodes CSARVFYGTGRNEQFF.

This clonotype has just a few counts. V is TRBV27 and J is TRBJ1-4; a possible D gene is TRBD1 (5 bases). The CDR3 loop spans 13 amino acids. Germline assignment: CDR1 MNHEY and CDR2 SMNVEV (reference sequence). The V end was cut by 5 bases, the J end by 14 bases, with 18 bases between. The CDR3 DNA follows: TGTGCCAGCAGTCCCACTAGCGGGGCCGGGCTGTTTTTT. Translation gives CASSPTSGAGLFF.

About this clonotype itself: Germline is not matched at one junction end, which may reflect a read error. The V gene is TRBV20-1, the J gene TRBJ1-1, with D unclear. This CDR3 comprises 11 residues. Germline V gives CDR1 DFQATT, CDR2 SNEGSKA (reference sequence). The CDR3 here is CSARSGADPNF. DNA for the CDR3: TGCAGTGCTAGGTCAGGAGCCGATCCTAACTTT.

This clonotype occurred a few times. The J gene is TRBJ2-1, the V gene TRBV27; 11 nucleotides align to TRBD1. After removal of 8 bases from V and 5 bases from J, the junction contained 5 bases not matched to a gene. CDR3 size: 14 residues. Germline V gene lookup returns CDR1 MNHEY and CDR2 SMNVEV (reference sequence). CDR3 sequence: CASRGTGGNNEQFF. CDR3 nucleotides: TGTGCCAGCCGCGGGACAGGGGGAAACAATGAGCAGTTCTTC.

The chain recombines TRBV20-1 with TRBJ1-1; the match to TRBD1 covers 9 bases. CDR1 is DFQATT and CDR2 is SNEGSKA in the germline V gene (reference sequence). Trimming removed 5 bases from V and 0 bases from J; junction bases left unmatched: 4. The CDR3 runs 14 residues. CDR3 protein: CSAPGTGMNTEAFF. The CDR3 bases are TGCAGTGCTCCCGGGACAGGGATGAACACTGAAGCTTTCTTT.

The rearrangement links TRBV7-2 to TRBJ2-1; 12 nucleotides match TRBD2. V dropped 1 base and J dropped 7; count of bases not matched to a gene: 5. In germline, CDR1 is SGHTA, CDR2 FQGNSA. CDR3 length equals 16 residues. The CDR3 spells CASSLELAGGGNEQFF. CDR3 coding DNA: TGTGCCAGCAGCTTAGAACTAGCGGGAGGAGGAAATGAGCAGTTCTTC.

This clonotype was recorded at least ten times. The chain uses TRBV10-3 and TRBJ1-4; D is perhaps TRBD1 (6 bases). Germline assignment: CDR1 ENHRY and CDR2 SYGVKD. Trimming stripped 6 bases from V and 6 bases from J, with 11 bases between. The CDR3 covers 13 residues. CDR3 sequence reads: CAIRRDTDEKLFF. Written as DNA, the CDR3 is TGTGCCATCAGGCGGGACACAGATGAAAAACTGTTTTTT.